This TCR beta chain was documented in a study of blood T cell repertoires in COVID-19. The overall study: COVID-19 samples from acute and convalescent phases originated in the United States, Italy and Spain. Nucleic acid was either cDNA or gDNA, and it came from T cells, B-cell-depleted T cells, or PBMCs.

Sequencing used immunoSEQ multiplex PCR; TCRdb keeps in-frame clones, though not all of them. The table includes 300,000 to 450,000 clones, about 88% detected once. Sequencing used PBMCs or T cells enriched from blood (not recorded which). The TCR was taken from a woman aged 18-29 years who had recovered from COVID-19.

The CDR3 spells CASSLDPGVGYTF. CDR3 DNA: TGCGCCAGCAGCTTGGACCCGGGTGTGGGCTACACCTTC. The J gene is TRBJ1-2, the V gene TRBV5-1; D remains ambiguous. Deletions cut 0 bases from V and 8 bases from J, with 11 bases between. Germline V gene data show CDR1 as SGHRS and CDR2 as YFSETQ. CDR3 length: 13 residues.